Sequencing of this T cell receptor (beta chain) was carried out in a study of cytomegalovirus exposure and HLA in healthy donors. Study results and limitations: Per a later analysis, 18,000 or so TCR beta sequences showed association with HLA alleles at 0.05 false discovery rate.

The PCR used 60 Vbeta and 13 Jbeta primers. Clones were read by immunoSEQ multiplex PCR, and TCRdb kept only the in-frame ones, dropping some. Counted here are approximately 100,000 clones, around 82% occurring once; the ten biggest clones make up roughly 1.6%. Concerning this clone itself: Its antigen is as yet unknown.

The germline gives CDR1 SEHNR, CDR2 FQNEAQ (reference sequence). There are 15 residues in the CDR3. With 6 bases clipped from V and 5 bases from J, the junction kept 6 bases outside the gene matches. This clonotype originated in a man aged 50 to 59 in good health and CMV-seronegative. The specimen was PBMCs. V and J are TRBV7-9 and TRBJ2-1; TRBD2 agrees at 11 bases. The CDR3 region is CASRHSGGADNEQFF. The CDR3 nucleotides read TGTGCCAGCAGACATAGCGGGGGGGCAGACAATGAGCAGTTCTTC.